These 10 T cell receptor beta chains were sequenced from one sample in a study of beta chain features in type 1 diabetes (dated by TCRdb to the late 2010s). The library was prepared using the immunoSEQ multiplex PCR assay. The High Capacity cDNA Reverse Transcription Kit was used to reverse transcribe all of the isolated RNA, meaning that expressed TCRB transcripts were what got sequenced. What TCRdb holds here is the immuneACCESS table cut down to in-frame rearrangements. Part of the clones is not present; checked against another copy, under half of the missing clones reflect an unresolved V gene, and the others are unexplained. This sample holds hundreds of thousands of clones; 15% to 20% were observed only once. 0.023% of the sample comes from the top ten. Sequencing was performed on naive CD4+ T cells from blood. The intended sense of this specimen's cell subset or site label: true naive CD4+ T cells. Receptors originate from a woman aged 18-35 years in good health.

DNA for the CDR3: TGTGCCAGCAGCTTAAGGGGGGCACGTTCCTACAATGAGCAGTTCTTC. It encodes CASSLRGARSYNEQFF. This rearrangement joins TRBV7-3 to TRBJ2-1; the D call may be TRBD1 or TRBD2 (6 bases each). The CDR3 is 16 residues long. Germline assignment: CDR1 SGHTA and CDR2 FQGTGA. The germline V and J ends were trimmed by 1 base and 1 base, with 11 bases remaining between them.

This clone turned up a few times. The chain joins TRBV29-1 to TRBJ2-3; a weak D match, TRBD1 (6 bases). V gave up 8 bases and J gave up 4 bases, with 19 bases separating them. This CDR3 contains 14 residues. The germline V gene encodes CDR1 SQVTM and CDR2 ANQGSEA. CDR3 sequence: CSLAPPGVSDTQYF. DNA for the CDR3: TGCAGCCTGGCCCCACCAGGGGTCTCAGATACGCAGTATTTT.

The J gene is TRBJ1-2, the V gene TRBV6-1; D possibly corresponds to TRBD1 (6 bases). Germline V gene lookup returns CDR1 MNHNS and CDR2 SASEGT. Trimming took off 3 bases at V and 6 bases at J, with 17 bases between the two ends. The CDR3 runs 15 residues. CDR3 residues: CASSEQGGLRNGYTF. The CDR3 bases are TGTGCCAGCAGTGAGCAAGGGGGGTTAAGGAATGGCTACACCTTC.

The chain is built from TRBV10-3 and TRBJ2-7; 8 bases map to TRBD2. The V gene end was trimmed by 6 bases and the J gene end by 6 bases; junction bases not matched to a gene: 19. Germline V gives CDR1 ENHRY, CDR2 SYGVKD. CDR3 length equals 17 residues. The CDR3 is CAISRRSGSEAFGEQYF. CDR3 nucleotides: TGTGCCATCAGCCGACGGAGCGGGAGTGAGGCCTTCGGCGAGCAGTACTTC.

CDR3 coding DNA: TGTGCCAGCAGTTACTTCGAAACAAGAGTGGGGGGCGAGCAGTACTTC. This gives the protein CASSYFETRVGGEQYF. The chain joins TRBV6-6 to TRBJ2-7, with D tentatively TRBD2 (6 bases). Germline lookup yields CDR1 MNHNY and CDR2 SVGAGI (reference sequence). The CDR3 contains 16 residues. V was shortened by 1 base and J by 6 bases, with 19 bases between the two germline ends.

The chain combines TRBV28 with TRBJ2-1; 7 bases match TRBD2. The germline CDR1 and CDR2 sequences are MDHEN and SYDVKM. This CDR3 is built from 14 residues. V lost 2 bases to trimming and J lost 9 bases; unmatched junction nucleotides: 7. CDR3 sequence (DNA): TGTGCCAGCAGTTTAGCCGGACTAGTTCCTGAGCAGTTCTTC. Protein product: CASSLAGLVPEQFF.

This clone has only a few counts. The sample has other DNA sequences that encode this CDR3 too. V is TRBV29-1 and J is TRBJ1-2; 7 bases are shared with TRBD1. Germline-derived CDR1 and CDR2 are SQVTM and ANQGSEA. The length of the CDR3 is 13 residues. The trim removed 4 bases at V and 0 bases at J, leaving 2 bases unmatched. The CDR3 DNA reads TGCAGCGTTGGACAGGGCACTAACTATGGCTACACCTTC. Protein: CSVGQGTNYGYTF.

This clone appeared a few times. The same CDR3 arises from other DNA sequences in this sample as well. The V gene is TRBV28, the J gene TRBJ2-5, with D perhaps being TRBD1 or TRBD2 (6 bases each). There are 13 residues in the CDR3. Germline V gene lookup returns CDR1 MDHEN and CDR2 SYDVKM. The V gene lost 1 base and the J gene lost 5 bases, with 8 bases spanning the gap. In DNA form, the CDR3 reads TGTGCCAGCAGTTTATCGGGGGCGGAGACCCAGTACTTC. This gives the protein CASSLSGAETQYF.

The chain recombines TRBV25-1 with TRBJ2-7, with D tentatively TRBD2 (5 bases). CDR3 length: 13 amino acids. CDR1 is MGHDK and CDR2 is SYGVNS in the germline V gene. V was clipped by 7 bases and J by 4 bases, with 14 bases between them. The CDR3: CASKSEVRYEQYF. For the CDR3, the DNA is TGTGCCAGCAAATCGGAGGTACGTTACGAGCAGTACTTC.

This clone was detected a few times. In the same sample, other DNA sequences code for this CDR3. V usage is TRBV10-3 and J usage is TRBJ2-2, with TRBD1 matching 11 bases. After removal of 4 bases from V and 4 bases from J, the junction contained 2 bases not matched to a gene. Germline-derived CDR1 and CDR2 are ENHRY and SYGVKD. The CDR3 is 15 residues long. The DNA of the CDR3 is TGTGCCATCAGTGCCGGGACAGGGGGCACCGGGGAGCTGTTTTTT. It yields the protein CAISAGTGGTGELFF.